This is a list of T cell receptor beta chains from one sample in a study of T cells in Graves' hyperthyroidism and ophthalmopathy. MiXCR was run by TCRdb on the multiplex PCR reads, yielding one entry per CDR3 protein. The table records 500,000 to 750,000 distinct CDR3 sequences, around 45% of them present only once. The sequenced sample was peripheral blood or thyroid tissue (not recorded which). These receptors came from a woman in her late teens or twenties with Graves' hyperthyroidism. The CDR3 runs from the conserved cysteine through the conserved F or W. A D gene is named only where the DNA matches it firmly. Where a row states a size, it is once, few, many or the class of an expanded clone; other rows omit it.

j_call	clone_size	v_call	d_call	cdr3_nt	cdr3_aa
TRBJ2-5	NA	TRBV15	TRBD1	TGTGCCACCAGCAGAGAACAGGGGGCTGGGGAGCTGTACTTC	CATSREQGAGELYF
TRBJ2-5	many	TRBV7-6	NA	TGTGCCAGCAGCCCCGATGGGGAGACCCAGTACTTC	CASSPDGETQYF
TRBJ1-2	many	TRBV20-1	NA	TGCAGTGCTAGAGACCTGGGGGGGAGATATGGCTACACCTTC	CSARDLGGRYGYTF
TRBJ2-1	NA	TRBV20-1	TRBD1	TGCAGTGCTAGGAGGGACAGGGCGTACAATGAGCAGTTCTTC	CSARRDRAYNEQFF
TRBJ2-2	NA	TRBV24-1	NA	TGTGCCACCAAGAGGACGGCGAACACCGGGGAGCTGTTTTTT	CATKRTANTGELFF
TRBJ2-1	NA	TRBV9	NA	TGTGCCAGCAGCGGTGGTAGAGGGGAACGCTTAGTCTATGAGCAGTTCTTC	CASSGGRGERLVYEQFF
TRBJ2-2	many	TRBV10-2	NA	TGCGCCAGCACCTTGACCGGGGAGCTGTTTTTT	CASTLTGELFF
TRBJ1-5	NA	TRBV20-1	NA	TGCAGTGCTAACGATGGGCAGGAGGGTCAGCCCCAGCATTTT	CSANDGQEGQPQHF
TRBJ1-1	NA	TRBV29-1	NA	TGCAGCGTTGACTTCGGGGGCTATGGCTACACTGAAGCTTTCTTT	CSVDFGGYGYTEAFF
TRBJ2-7	NA	TRBV29-1	TRBD2	TGCAGCGTTAGTGGTAGCGGGATGACCTACGAGCAGTACTTC	CSVSGSGMTYEQYF
TRBJ1-5	many	TRBV12-3/TRBV12-4	TRBD1	TGTGCCAGCAGTCGACAGGGAAAGTACCAGCCCCAGCATTTT	CASSRQGKYQPQHF
TRBJ1-4	NA	TRBV27	TRBD1	TGTGCCAGCAGTTTATATAGCGGGACAGTCGCAACTAATGAAAAACTGTTTTTT	CASSLYSGTVATNEKLFF
TRBJ2-7	few	TRBV18	TRBD2	TGTGCCAGCTCACCCGGGACTAGCGGAGGGCAGTACTTC	CASSPGTSGGQYF
TRBJ1-1	few	TRBV30	NA	TGTGCCGGAGATACAAGGGGTGGCATGAACACTGAAGCTTTCTTT	CAGDTRGGMNTEAFF
TRBJ2-2	many	TRBV7-2	NA	TGTGCCAGCAGCTTAGTAACAGGGAGTCTTGCCGGGGAGCTGTTTTTT	CASSLVTGSLAGELFF
TRBJ2-7	many	TRBV20-1	TRBD2	TGCAGTGCCCTACTAGCGGGAGCAATCAACGAGCAGCACTTC	CSALLAGAINEQHF